This T cell receptor beta chain was identified during a study of blood T cell repertoires in COVID-19. Participants were placed into cohorts based on the clinical history they reported. Each exposed participant met a COVID-19 case in the 2 weeks preceding study entry. The CDR3 sequence is 12 residues long. Trimming took off 10 bases at V and 4 bases at J, with 13 bases between the two ends. Germline CDR1 reads MNHEY; CDR2 reads SVGAGI. The table came from immunoSEQ multiplex PCR; TCRdb's copy has only in-frame clones and leaves some out. The sample consists of roughly 150,000 clones, roughly 87% of them appearing once.

The clonotype comes from a woman aged 35 to 49 who had been exposed to COVID-19. The chain has TRBV6-5 and TRBJ1-2, with D tentatively TRBD1 (5 bases). The source material was PBMCs or T cells enriched from blood (not recorded which). CDR3 sequence: CATRGGVYGYTF. DNA of the CDR3: TGTGCCACCCGGGGGGGAGTCTATGGCTACACCTTC.